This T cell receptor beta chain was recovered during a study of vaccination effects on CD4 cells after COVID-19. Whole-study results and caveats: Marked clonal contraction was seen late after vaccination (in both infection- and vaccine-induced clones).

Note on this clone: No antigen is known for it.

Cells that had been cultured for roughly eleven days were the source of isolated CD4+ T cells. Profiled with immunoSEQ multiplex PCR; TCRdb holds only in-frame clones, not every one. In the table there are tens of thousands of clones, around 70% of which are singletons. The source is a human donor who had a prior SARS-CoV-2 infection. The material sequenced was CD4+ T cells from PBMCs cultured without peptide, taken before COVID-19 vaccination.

DNA of the CDR3: TGTGCCAGCAGGACCCAGGAAGGGGGCTATGGCTACACCTTC. Protein: CASRTQEGGYGYTF. The J gene is TRBJ1-2, the V gene TRBV6-5; D may be TRBD1 (6 bases). V lost 6 bases to trimming and J lost 4 bases, with 15 bases between them. CDR3 length equals 14 residues. Germline V CDR1 and CDR2: MNHEY, SVGAGI.